These T cell receptor beta chains were read from a single sample in a study of blood T cell repertoires in COVID-19. Some clones are missing from TCRdb's copy, which holds only in-frame ones; the method was immunoSEQ multiplex PCR. The table shows approximately 150,000 clones, with approximately 86% occurring only once. Sequencing input: peripheral blood. The receptors come from a man in his 70s with acute or convalescent COVID-19. CDR3s include the opening cysteine and the closing phenylalanine or tryptophan. D genes are given only for firm matches. Not every row has a clone size; where given, it reads once, few, many or a size class.

D	size	V	J	CDR3	DNA
TRBD2	NA	TRBV4-2	TRBJ2-2	CASSQVPGLVVAGELFF	TGTGCCAGCAGCCAAGTCCCGGGACTAGTGGTCGCCGGGGAGCTGTTTTTT
TRBD1	once	TRBV7-8	TRBJ2-7	CASSPGQVPVHGYF	TGTGCCAGCAGCCCCGGACAGGTCCCCGTACACGGGTACTTC
NA	NA	TRBV19	TRBJ1-1	CASSIAGDRLAFF	TGTGCCAGTAGTATAGCCGGCGACAGGCTAGCCTTCTTT
TRBD2	NA	TRBV27	TRBJ2-3	CASSITGTSGTRTDTQYF	TGTGCCAGCAGTATAACCGGGACTAGCGGGACTCGCACAGATACGCAGTATTTT
TRBD1	NA	TRBV14	TRBJ1-2	CASRATGNYGYTF	TGTGCCAGCAGAGCGACAGGGAACTATGGCTACACCTTC
NA	NA	TRBV7-2	TRBJ2-5	CASSLGQHQETQYF	TGTGCCAGCAGCTTGGGACAACACCAAGAGACCCAGTACTTC
TRBD1	NA	TRBV28	TRBJ1-1	CASSKAGQGRAEAFF	TGTGCCAGCAGCAAGGCCGGACAGGGTCGCGCTGAAGCTTTCTTT
TRBD1	NA	TRBV27	TRBJ1-4	CASSSGTGGEKLFF	TGTGCCAGCAGCTCGGGGACAGGGGGAGAAAAACTGTTTTTT
NA	few	TRBV7-9	TRBJ1-2	CASSLLGAGYGYTF	TGTGCCAGCAGCTTACTGGGGGCAGGGTATGGCTACACCTTC
TRBD1	NA	TRBV6-6	TRBJ2-7	CASSPRTGGHEQYF	TGTGCCAGCAGCCCCCGGACAGGGGGCCACGAGCAGTACTTC
NA	NA	TRBV3-1/TRBV3-2	TRBJ1-5	CASSPSTVQNPQHF	TGTGCCAGCAGCCCGAGCACAGTCCAAAACCCCCAGCATTTT
TRBD2	NA	TRBV7-3	TRBJ2-3	CASSPWAGGTDTQYF	TGTGCCAGCAGCCCCTGGGCGGGAGGAACAGATACGCAGTATTTT
NA	NA	TRBV7-8	TRBJ2-7	CASSLYFGVDVTYEQYF	TGTGCCAGCAGCTTATATTTCGGGGTGGACGTAACCTACGAGCAGTACTTC
TRBD1	once	TRBV28	TRBJ1-2	CASSLADRARGYTF	TGTGCCAGCAGCCTAGCGGACAGGGCCAGAGGCTACACCTTC
TRBD2	NA	TRBV27	TRBJ2-1	CASSPSAGVVEQFF	TGTGCCAGCAGTCCATCAGCGGGAGTGGTTGAGCAGTTCTTC